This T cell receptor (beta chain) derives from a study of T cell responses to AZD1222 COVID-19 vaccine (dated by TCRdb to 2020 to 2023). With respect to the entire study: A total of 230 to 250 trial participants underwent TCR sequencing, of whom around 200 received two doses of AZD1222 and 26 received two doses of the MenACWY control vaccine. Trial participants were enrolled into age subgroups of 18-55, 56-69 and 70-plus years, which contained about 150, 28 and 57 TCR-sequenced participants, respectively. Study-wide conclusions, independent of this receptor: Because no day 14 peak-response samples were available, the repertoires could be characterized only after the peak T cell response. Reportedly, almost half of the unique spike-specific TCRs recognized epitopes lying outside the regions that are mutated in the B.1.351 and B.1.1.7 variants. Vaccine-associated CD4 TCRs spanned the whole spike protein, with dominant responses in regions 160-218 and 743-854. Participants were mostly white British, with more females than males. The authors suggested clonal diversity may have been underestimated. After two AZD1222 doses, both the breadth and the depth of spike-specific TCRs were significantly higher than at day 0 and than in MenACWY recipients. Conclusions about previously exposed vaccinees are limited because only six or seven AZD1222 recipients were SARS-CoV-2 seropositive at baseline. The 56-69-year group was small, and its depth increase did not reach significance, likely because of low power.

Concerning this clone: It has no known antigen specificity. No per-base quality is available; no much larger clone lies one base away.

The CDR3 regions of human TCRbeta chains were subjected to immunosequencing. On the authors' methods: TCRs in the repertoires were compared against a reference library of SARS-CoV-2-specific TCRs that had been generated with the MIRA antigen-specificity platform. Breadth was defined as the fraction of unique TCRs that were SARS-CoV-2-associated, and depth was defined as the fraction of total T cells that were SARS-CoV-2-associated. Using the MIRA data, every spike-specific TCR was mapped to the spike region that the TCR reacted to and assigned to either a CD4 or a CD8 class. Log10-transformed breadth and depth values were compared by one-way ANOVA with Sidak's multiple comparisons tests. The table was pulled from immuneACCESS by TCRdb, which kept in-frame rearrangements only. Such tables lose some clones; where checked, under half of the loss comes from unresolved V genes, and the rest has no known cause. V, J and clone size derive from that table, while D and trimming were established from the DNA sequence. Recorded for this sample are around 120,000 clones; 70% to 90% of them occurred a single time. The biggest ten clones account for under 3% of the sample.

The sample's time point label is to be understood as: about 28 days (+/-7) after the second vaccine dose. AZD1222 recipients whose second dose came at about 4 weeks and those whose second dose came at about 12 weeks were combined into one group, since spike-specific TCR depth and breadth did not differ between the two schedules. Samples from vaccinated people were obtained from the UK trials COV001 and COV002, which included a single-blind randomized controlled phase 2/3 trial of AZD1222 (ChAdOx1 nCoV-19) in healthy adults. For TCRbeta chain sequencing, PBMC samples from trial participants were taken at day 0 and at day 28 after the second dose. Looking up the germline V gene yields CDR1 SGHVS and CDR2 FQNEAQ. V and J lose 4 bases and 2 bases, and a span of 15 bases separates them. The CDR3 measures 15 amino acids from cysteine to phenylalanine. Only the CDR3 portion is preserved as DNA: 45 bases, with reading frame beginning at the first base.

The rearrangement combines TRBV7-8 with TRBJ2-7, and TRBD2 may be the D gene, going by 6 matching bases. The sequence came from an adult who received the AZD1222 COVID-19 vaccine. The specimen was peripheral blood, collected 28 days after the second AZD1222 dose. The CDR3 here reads CASSSLTSPPYEQYF. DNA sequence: TGTGCCAGCAGCTCCCTGACTAGTCCGCCCTACGAGCAGTACTTC.